This entry describes one T cell receptor beta chain. Its antigen is not known. These data originate in a study of identical twins. After template switching added a universal primer site, the resulting cDNA carried unique molecular identifiers. TCRdb analysed the 5' RACE reads with MiXCR anew, one entry per CDR3 protein. The data contain more than 1.5 million distinct CDR3 sequences, less than 40% of them seen just once; the ten biggest clones take up 0.25% to 0.3%. Study conclusions and caveats: Alpha sequences that were out-of-frame and twin-shared showed an excess of low generation probability.

The V gene end was trimmed by 3 bases and the J gene end by 0 bases; junction bases not matched to a gene: 2. Looked up from germline, CDR1 is GTSNPN and CDR2 is SVGIG (reference sequence). The CDR3 contains 15 residues. Healthy Caucasians supplied all donations. The sequence was collected from a newborn girl in good health. The sequencing input was cord blood. V and J are TRBV30 and TRBJ1-6; 7 bases fit TRBD1. CDR3 residues: CAWSDRASYNSPLHF. The DNA of the CDR3 is TGTGCCTGGAGCGACAGGGCCTCCTATAATTCACCCCTCCACTTT. Based on the CDR3 plus reference TRBV30 and TRBJ1-6, the full variable domain is SQTIHQWPATLVQPVGSPLSLECTVEGTSNPNLYWYRQAAGRGLQLLFYSVGIGQISSEVPQNLSASRPQDRQFILSSKKLLLSDSGFYLCAWSDRASYNSPLHFGNGTRLTVT.